The 17 T cell receptor beta chains presented below share a single source sample, sequenced in a study of T cell repertoires in cytomegalovirus infection. MiXCR, run by TCRdb on the reads, gives a single entry per CDR3 protein. Of hundreds of thousands of distinct CDR3 sequences listed, 9.5% are singletons. Source material: PBMCs. These receptors all come from a human donor in good health (CMV status not recorded). Some clones in this sample may be carry-over from other donors' samples.

Concerning this clonotype: This clone may be a read error of a much larger clone one base away. V is TRBV12-3 or TRBV12-4 and J is TRBJ1-2; D not resolved. The CDR3 runs to 15 residues. Trimming stripped 1 base from V and 7 bases from J, with 16 bases between. The CDR3 protein is CASSLVGTLPSGYTF. The CDR3 nucleotides read TGTGCCAGCAGTTTAGTAGGCACACTTCCTAGTGGCTACACCTTC.

This clonotype was seen more than once but under ten times. This chain uses TRBV27 with TRBJ2-1; D is unresolved. The CDR3 runs 14 residues. With 3 bases removed from V and 2 bases from J, the gap between germline ends came to 8 bases. Germline V lookup: CDR1 MNHEY, CDR2 SMNVEV (reference sequence). CDR3 DNA: TGTGCCAGCAGTTTCGGCAGTACCTACAATGAGCAGTTCTTC. It is translated as CASSFGSTYNEQFF.

This chain links TRBV7-2 with TRBJ2-5; D remains ambiguous. This CDR3 is 14 amino acids long. The germline V gene has CDR1 SGHTA and CDR2 FQGNSA. The ends were cut back, 5 bases at V and 5 bases at J, with 15 bases in the middle. CDR3 region: CASSKGLGSETQYF. The CDR3 nucleotides are TGTGCCAGCAGCAAGGGTCTTGGGTCGGAGACCCAGTACTTC.

This clonotype was recorded many times. V and J are TRBV7-6 and TRBJ1-3, with TRBD1 matching 11 bases. CDR1 is SGHVS, CDR2 FNYEAQ, per germline. J was trimmed by 3 bases and V by 4 bases; bases with no gene match: 5. The CDR3 totals 16 residues. The CDR3 DNA is TGTGCCAGCAGCTCGGACAGGGGGCTTAGTGGAAACACCATATATTTT. Its translation is CASSSDRGLSGNTIYF.

This clonotype appeared a few times. This CDR3 reads CASSELGRGRTEAFF. As DNA, the CDR3 is TGTGCCAGCAGTGAATTGGGAAGGGGCCGGACTGAAGCTTTCTTT. V is TRBV25-1 and J is TRBJ1-1, with a weak D call TRBD1 (5 bases). The CDR3 covers 15 residues. V lost 1 base and J lost 5, with 14 bases in between. The germline V gene has CDR1 MGHDK and CDR2 SYGVNS.

This clonotype was recorded a few times. The V and J genes are TRBV25-1 and TRBJ2-1; 7 nucleotides match TRBD1. Germline assignment: CDR1 MGHDK and CDR2 SYGVNS. The CDR3 is made up of 18 amino acids. V gave up 4 bases and J gave up 0 bases; unmatched junction bases: 12. CDR3 DNA: TGTGCCAGCAGTGCGTCTAAGGGACAGCCAAGCTCCTACAATGAGCAGTTCTTC. It translates to CASSASKGQPSSYNEQFF.

This clonotype was seen more than once but under ten times. The chain has TRBV7-2 and TRBJ2-7, with 9 bases matching TRBD2. The CDR3 spans 15 residues. Germline V gene sequence: CDR1 SGHTA, CDR2 FQGNSA. J gave up 11 bases and V 5 bases, and 16 bases lay outside the gene matches. CDR3 sequence (DNA): TGTGCCAGCAGCCTCAGGCTAGCGGGGTCCCAAAGGGAGTACTTC. Translation: CASSLRLAGSQREYF.

This chain uses TRBV20-1 with TRBJ2-2; TRBD2 agrees at 8 bases. V shed 5 bases, J shed 1 base, and the junction held 3 bases outside the gene matches. CDR3 length: 14 amino acids. Looked up from germline, CDR1 is DFQATT and CDR2 is SNEGSKA (reference sequence). CDR3 sequence: CSALSGGNTGELFF. For the CDR3, the DNA is TGCAGTGCTTTGAGCGGGGGGAACACCGGGGAGCTGTTTTTT.

This clonotype was recorded a few times. The chain carries TRBV5-4 and TRBJ2-7; D might be TRBD1 or TRBD2, each matching 6 bases. The CDR3 is 15 residues long. Germline CDR1 is SGHNT and CDR2 is YYREEE (reference sequence). Trimming took off 0 bases at V and 2 bases at J, with 12 bases between the two ends. CDR3 in DNA: TGTGCCAGCAGCTTGGGAGGGGGGCAACCCTACGAGCAGTACTTC. Translated, it gives CASSLGGGQPYEQYF.

This clonotype was recorded many times. This chain connects TRBV6-1 to TRBJ2-1, with 9 bases matching TRBD1. The CDR3 sequence is 16 residues long. Germline CDR1 MNHNS, CDR2 SASEGT. V lost 6 bases to trimming and J lost 9 bases; unmatched junction nucleotides: 15. CDR3 residues: CASRPWGQGGVSEQFF. The DNA of the CDR3 is TGTGCCAGCAGACCATGGGGACAGGGAGGAGTCAGTGAGCAGTTCTTC.

Details on this clonotype: Relative to the germline gene, one junction end is altered; a read error may explain this. This rearrangement joins TRBV7-3 to TRBJ2-2; a possible D gene is TRBD1 (6 bases). This CDR3 region has 15 residues. In germline, CDR1 is SGHTA, CDR2 FQGTGA. CDR3 amino acids: CASSLNRAKTGELFF. CDR3 bases: TGTGCCAGCAGCTTAAACAGGGCGAAGACCGGGGAGCTGTTTTTT.

The rearrangement links TRBV4-1 to TRBJ1-4; the D is unclear. The CDR3 contains 14 residues. V was cut by 4 bases and J by 5 bases, with 11 bases left in between. Germline V gives CDR1 MGHRA, CDR2 YSYEKL. The CDR3 sequence: CASSPLGINEKLFF. In DNA form, the CDR3 reads TGCGCCAGCAGCCCACTGGGGATCAATGAAAAACTGTTTTTT.

The chain carries TRBV5-1 and TRBJ2-2; D assignment may be TRBD1 or TRBD2 (6 bases each). V was clipped by 4 bases and J by 5 bases, with 15 bases between them. Germline loops: CDR1 SGHRS, CDR2 YFSETQ. The CDR3 consists of 15 residues. This chain's CDR3 is CASSQSGGGTGELFF. In nucleotides, the CDR3 is TGCGCCAGCAGCCAGAGTGGAGGGGGGACCGGGGAGCTGTTTTTT.

This clonotype was seen ten or more times. The gene calls are TRBV2 and TRBJ2-3, with D unresolved. This CDR3 has 13 residues. Trimming cost V 5 bases and J 8 bases, with 14 bases left between them. Germline-derived CDR1 and CDR2 are SNHLY and FYNNEI. CDR3 DNA sequence: TGTGCCAGCAGTTCGACCGTATCGCGTACGCAGTATTTT. It specifies CASSSTVSRTQYF.

The sample holds a few counts of this clonotype. J is TRBJ2-7 and V is TRBV12-3 or TRBV12-4; the D is unclear. V was clipped by 1 base and J by 5 bases, with 6 bases between them. The CDR3 contains 12 residues. The CDR3 DNA reads as TGTGCCAGCAGTTTAGGGTTCCACGAGCAGTACTTC. Translating it yields CASSLGFHEQYF.

A word on this clonotype: A much larger clone differs from this one at a single base, so this may be a read error. The chain recombines TRBV7-2 with TRBJ2-4; the D is unclear. The CDR3 spans 12 residues. The V gene's germline CDR1 is SGHTA and CDR2 FQGNSA. CDR3 coding DNA: TGTGCCAACAGCTTAGTAGAGACCATTCAGTACTTC. It is translated as CANSLVETIQYF.

This clonotype turned up a few times. The V call is TRBV7-6, the J call TRBJ2-7, with 8 bases aligning to TRBD1. Trimming removed 4 bases from V and 0 bases from J; junction bases left unmatched: 5. CDR1 SGHVS and CDR2 FNYEAQ come from the germline V gene. The length of the CDR3 is 15 residues. The CDR3, as DNA: TGTGCCAGCAGCTCCCGACAGGGGAGCTCCTACGAGCAGTACTTC. Protein sequence: CASSSRQGSSYEQYF.